Listed here are 23 T cell receptor beta chains from one sample, sequenced in a study of control samples from healthy donors and cancer patients. Assay: immunoSEQ multiplex PCR; the TCRdb copy retains only in-frame clones and omits some. The data hold 60,000 to 70,000 clones, with about 82% observed a single time. The sample consisted of blood. The source of these receptors is a man between 35 and 55 years old in good health.

CDR3 bases: TGTGCCAGCAGTGGCCCCTGGGGGACAGAGAAGGATAATGAAAAACTGTTTTTT. As protein: CASSGPWGTEKDNEKLFF. The chain couples TRBV28 to TRBJ1-4; 7 bases fit TRBD1. V lost 5 bases to trimming and J lost 4 bases; unmatched junction nucleotides: 16. Germline CDR1 and CDR2: MDHEN and SYDVKM. The CDR3 is 18 amino acids.

This clone has a handful of counts. A junction end diverges from the germline sequence, so it may reflect a read error. The chain links TRBV5-8 to TRBJ2-5; the match to TRBD1 covers 7 bases. Germline-derived CDR1 and CDR2 are SGHTS and YDEGEE. The CDR3 has 15 residues. For the CDR3, the DNA is TGTGCCAGCACCTTGGGGACAGTAATTCAAGAGACCCAGTACTTC. The encoded protein is CASTLGTVIQETQYF.

The gene calls are TRBV15 and TRBJ1-1; D unresolved. The CDR3 consists of 14 residues. The germline CDR1 and CDR2 sequences are LNHNV and YYDKDF (reference sequence). V gave up 3 bases and J gave up 0 bases, with 8 bases separating them. Written as DNA, the CDR3 is TGTGCCACCAGCAGTAGCAGTGTGAACACTGAAGCTTTCTTT. Translation gives CATSSSSVNTEAFF. Supplemented by reference TRBV15 and TRBJ1-1, the full variable domain reads DAMVIQNPRYQVTQFGKPVTLSCSQTLNHNVMYWYQQKSSQAPKLLFHYYDKDFNNEADTPDNFQSRRPNTSFCFLDIRSPGLGDTAMYLCATSSSSVNTEAFFGQGTRLTVV.

CDR3 DNA sequence: TGTGCCAGCAGCTACATGACCGGGACAGGGAACTACGAGCAGTACTTC. Protein product: CASSYMTGTGNYEQYF. The chain recombines TRBV5-6 with TRBJ2-7; 9 positions agree with TRBD1. Germline CDR1 SGHDT, CDR2 YYEEEE. The CDR3 is 16 residues long. V trimming: 3 bases; J trimming: 3 bases; junction bases outside the gene matches: 10.

This chain joins TRBV5-1 and TRBJ2-3; the match to TRBD2 covers 9 bases. The CDR3 has 17 residues. V lost 0 bases, J lost 3 bases, and 8 bases stayed unmatched. Germline lookup yields CDR1 SGHRS and CDR2 YFSETQ. The CDR3 protein is CASSLGHATSGTDTQYF. The CDR3 DNA reads TGCGCCAGCAGCTTGGGACACGCGACTAGCGGAACAGATACGCAGTATTTT.

V usage is TRBV7-6 and J usage is TRBJ1-6; D might be TRBD1 (6 bases). Germline CDR1 and CDR2: SGHVS and FNYEAQ. There are 17 residues in the CDR3. Trimming stripped 4 bases from V and 0 bases from J, with 13 bases between. CDR3: CASSSDSGSSYNSPLHF. The CDR3 DNA follows: TGTGCCAGCAGCTCGGACAGCGGAAGCTCCTATAATTCACCCCTCCACTTT.

This clone was seen only a few times. This chain uses TRBV7-8 with TRBJ2-2; D not certain. The germline V and J ends were trimmed by 0 bases and 4 bases, with 9 bases remaining between them. The CDR3 is made up of 15 amino acids. Per the germline V gene, CDR1 is SGHVS and CDR2 is FQNEAQ. The CDR3 loop is CASSLASAATGELFF. In DNA, the CDR3 is TGTGCCAGCAGCTTAGCATCGGCAGCCACCGGGGAGCTGTTTTTT.

V is TRBV4-3 and J is TRBJ2-3, with D possibly TRBD2 on 7 matching bases. V dropped 0 bases and J dropped 7 bases, with 14 bases sitting between them. From germline, CDR1 is LGHNA and CDR2 YSLEER. This CDR3 has 15 residues. The CDR3 nucleotides are TGCGCCAGCAGCCAAGAAGGAGGGGGGGCCCATACGCAGTATTTT. Amino acid sequence: CASSQEGGGAHTQYF.

The V and J genes are TRBV7-9 and TRBJ2-3, with 14 bases aligning to TRBD2. This CDR3 spans 17 amino acids. Germline loops: CDR1 SEHNR, CDR2 FQNEAQ (reference sequence). V lost 5 bases, J lost 5 bases, and 9 bases stayed unmatched. Here the CDR3 DNA reads TGTGCCAGCAGCCCAAAGGTCGGACTAGCGGGAGGAGATACGCAGTATTTT. It yields the protein CASSPKVGLAGGDTQYF.

This rearrangement joins TRBV15 to TRBJ1-5, with D perhaps TRBD1 (5 bases). The CDR3 length is 15 residues. Germline V CDR1 and CDR2: LNHNV, YYDKDF (reference sequence). Trimming cost V 0 bases and J 2 bases, with 8 bases left between them. CDR3 in DNA: TGTGCCACCAGCAGAGATCTGGGGGGCAATCAGCCCCAGCATTTT. Protein product: CATSRDLGGNQPQHF.

The J gene is TRBJ2-6, the V gene TRBV2; D gene uncertain. The CDR3 runs 14 residues. Per germline, CDR1 SNHLY and CDR2 FYNNEI. The ends were cut back, 8 bases at V and 0 bases at J, with 8 bases in the middle. The CDR3 coding sequence is TGTGCCAGCGAAGACGGCTCTGGGGCCAACGTCCTGACTTTC. It yields the protein CASEDGSGANVLTF.

This clone was counted only a few times. This chain connects TRBV5-5 to TRBJ2-5; weak D call: TRBD1 (5 bases). The CDR3 totals 13 residues. Germline CDR1 is SGHKS and CDR2 is YYEKEE (reference sequence). The germline V and J ends were trimmed by 2 bases and 2 bases, with 7 bases remaining between them. As DNA, the CDR3 is TGTGCCAGCAGCTTCCAGGGACAAGAGACCCAGTACTTC. Translated: CASSFQGQETQYF.

The rearrangement joins TRBV7-2 to TRBJ1-3; D is uncertain. V lost 5 bases and J 4 bases, leaving 12 bases between the germline ends. This CDR3 is built from 14 residues. The germline gives CDR1 SGHTA, CDR2 FQGNSA. Written as DNA, the CDR3 is TGTGCCAGCAGCCCCGTATCGACCGGAAACACCATATATTTT. It is translated as CASSPVSTGNTIYF. Combining the CDR3 with reference TRBV7-2 and TRBJ1-3 gives the whole variable domain GAGVSQSPSNKVTEKGKDVELRCDPISGHTALYWYRQSLGQGLEFLIYFQGNSAPDKSGLPSDRFSAERTGGSVSTLTIQRTQQEDSAVYLCASSPVSTGNTIYFGEGSWLTVV.

With regard to this clone: At one of its ends the junction is not consistent with the germline gene, which may arise from a read error. The rearrangement links TRBV2 to TRBJ1-2; a possible D gene is TRBD1 (6 bases). CDR1 and CDR2 from the germline V gene are SNHLY and FYNNEI. The CDR3 is 16 residues long. The CDR3 here is CASSEDQAYRDYGYTF. The DNA of the CDR3 is TGTGCCAGCAGCGAAGACCAAGCGTACAGGGACTATGGCTACACCTTC.

This sequence joins TRBV2 and TRBJ1-2; D is undetermined. The V gene lost 7 bases and the J gene lost 3 bases, with 15 bases spanning the gap. The CDR3 totals 14 residues. Looked up from germline, CDR1 is SNHLY and CDR2 is FYNNEI. The CDR3 region has the DNA TGTGCCAGCAAGGCAGATAACAATGACTATGGCTACACCTTC. Amino acid sequence: CASKADNNDYGYTF.

V usage is TRBV19 and J usage is TRBJ1-1; no definite D call. Germline loops: CDR1 LNHDA, CDR2 SQIVND (reference sequence). Trimming removed 3 bases from V and 5 bases from J, with 13 bases in between. The CDR3 totals 14 residues. The CDR3 sequence is CASSITLRGTEAFF. The CDR3 region has the DNA TGTGCCAGTAGTATTACTTTACGGGGAACTGAAGCTTTCTTT.

This chain links TRBV30 with TRBJ1-1; no definite D call. Trimming pared 3 bases from V and 4 bases from J, leaving 9 bases between. The CDR3 consists of 12 residues. Germline CDR1 and CDR2: GTSNPN and SVGIG (reference sequence). CDR3 sequence (DNA): TGTGCCTGGAGAGGCCAAGTCACTGAAGCTTTCTTT. Translated, it gives CAWRGQVTEAFF. Looking up the rest from reference TRBV30 and TRBJ1-1 gives the full variable domain: SQTIHQWPATLVQPVGSPLSLECTVEGTSNPNLYWYRQAAGRGLQLLFYSVGIGQISSEVPQNLSASRPQDRQFILSSKKLLLSDSGFYLCAWRGQVTEAFFGQGTRLTVV.

The chain has TRBV7-9 and TRBJ2-2, with unresolved D. The CDR3 has 13 amino acids. Between the trimmed V and J ends, which lost 2 bases and 5 bases, there was a span of 6 bases. The germline V gene has CDR1 SEHNR and CDR2 FQNEAQ (reference sequence). The CDR3, as DNA: TGTGCCAGCAGCTTAATACAAACCGGGGAGCTGTTTTTT. Protein product: CASSLIQTGELFF.

The rearrangement links TRBV16 to TRBJ1-5; D call uncertain. This CDR3 is 14 amino acids long. CDR1 and CDR2 from the germline V gene are KGHSY and FQNENV. V was clipped by 0 bases and J by 4 bases, with 7 bases between them. The CDR3 DNA reads TGTGCCAGCAGCCAATCATCCGGGAATCAGCCCCAGCATTTT. Protein: CASSQSSGNQPQHF.

This clone has only one observation. The chain combines TRBV19 with TRBJ2-7, with 9 bases lining up with TRBD1. CDR1 is LNHDA, CDR2 SQIVND, per germline (reference sequence). The CDR3 runs 14 residues. The junction had 6 bases not matched to a gene; V was cut back by 2 bases and J by 7 bases. The CDR3 sequence: CASSIWTGDREQYF. The CDR3 nucleotides are TGTGCCAGTAGTATATGGACAGGGGATCGGGAGCAGTACTTC.

The J gene is TRBJ1-1, the V gene TRBV6-1, with D possibly matching TRBD1 (5 bases). CDR3 size: 14 residues. The V gene's germline CDR1 is MNHNS and CDR2 SASEGT. V gave up 2 bases and J gave up 3 bases, with 10 bases separating them. CDR3 DNA sequence: TGTGCCAGCAGTGAAAGGGGCAGAGACACTGAAGCTTTCTTT. Amino acid sequence: CASSERGRDTEAFF.

This clone was picked up a small number of times. J is TRBJ1-2 and V is TRBV5-1; 7 bases align to TRBD1. This CDR3 comprises 17 residues. CDR1 is SGHRS, CDR2 YFSETQ, per germline. Trimming took 0 bases from V and 5 from J; bases not matched to a gene: 13. In DNA, the CDR3 is TGCGCCAGCAGCTTGGGGTCTACCGGGACAGTTAGGTATGGCTACACCTTC. This sequence encodes CASSLGSTGTVRYGYTF.

CDR3 sequence: CASSYQRTAEQYF. In DNA form, the CDR3 reads TGTGCCAGCAGTTACCAAAGGACCGCCGAGCAGTACTTC. The chain joins TRBV6-5 to TRBJ2-7, with unresolved D. This CDR3 spans 13 amino acids. The germline gives CDR1 MNHEY, CDR2 SVGAGI. Between the trimmed V and J ends, which lost 2 bases and 6 bases, there was a span of 11 bases.